Below, 3 T cell receptor beta chains from the same sample are listed, as sequenced in a study of blood T cell repertoires in COVID-19. Data came from immunoSEQ multiplex PCR; TCRdb stores just in-frame clones and leaves some out. The sample consists of about 150,000 clones, more than 75% of them appearing once. Material: peripheral blood. The origin of the receptors is a man in his 70s with acute or convalescent COVID-19.

The rearrangement joins TRBV5-4 to TRBJ2-5; 8 bases fit TRBD1. The trim removed 0 bases at V and 7 bases at J, leaving 11 bases unmatched. The germline CDR1 and CDR2 sequences are SGHNT and YYREEE (reference sequence). The CDR3 consists of 16 residues. CDR3 DNA sequence: TGTGCCAGCAGCTTGGCGGGGTCAGGGGGCGCTGGGACCCAGTACTTC. Amino acid sequence: CASSLAGSGGAGTQYF. The full variable domain, rest sourced from reference TRBV5-4 and TRBJ2-5, is ETGVTQSPTHLIKTRGQQVTLRCSSQSGHNTVSWYQQALGQGPQFIFQYYREEENGRGNFPPRFSGLQFPNYSSELNVNALELDDSALYLCASSLAGSGGAGTQYFGPGTRLLVL.

V is TRBV28 and J is TRBJ2-7, with D possibly matching TRBD1 (5 bases). Trimming pared 6 bases from V and 3 bases from J, leaving 18 bases between. The length of the CDR3 is 15 residues. Germline CDR1 MDHEN, CDR2 SYDVKM. The CDR3 sequence: CASRAEGAPHYEQYF. In DNA, the CDR3 is TGTGCCAGCAGGGCTGAAGGGGCCCCACACTACGAGCAGTACTTC.

This clone was observed once. The chain carries TRBV5-4 and TRBJ2-1; 8 bases are a match to TRBD2. From germline, CDR1 is SGHNT and CDR2 YYREEE (reference sequence). After removal of 1 base from V and 1 base from J, the junction contained 4 bases not matched to a gene. There are 16 residues in the CDR3. The CDR3 DNA sequence: TGTGCCAGCAGCTTGCCAACTAGCGGATCCTACAATGAGCAGTTCTTC. Protein: CASSLPTSGSYNEQFF.